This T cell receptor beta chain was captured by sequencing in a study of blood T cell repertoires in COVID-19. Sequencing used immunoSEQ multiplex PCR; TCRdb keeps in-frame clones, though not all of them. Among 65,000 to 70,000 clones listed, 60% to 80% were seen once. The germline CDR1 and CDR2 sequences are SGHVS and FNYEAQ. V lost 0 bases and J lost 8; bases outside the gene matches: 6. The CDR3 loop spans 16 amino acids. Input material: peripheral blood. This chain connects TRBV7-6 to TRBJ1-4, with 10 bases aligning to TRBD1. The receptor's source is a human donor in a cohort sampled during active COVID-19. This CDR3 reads CASSLAPGQGWEKLFF. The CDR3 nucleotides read TGTGCCAGCAGCTTAGCGCCGGGACAGGGGTGGGAAAAACTGTTTTTT.